This is a list of T cell receptor beta chains from one sample in a study of control samples from healthy donors and cancer patients. Libraries were prepared by immunoSEQ multiplex PCR; TCRdb keeps only in-frame clonotypes and omits some of them. The sample records under 80,000 clones, 94% being singletons. The sequencing input was blood. The source of these receptors is a woman aged 30 to 39 in good health. Each CDR3 is given with its conserved first and last residue. The D gene is left open where the match is weak. Clone size is not always given. Where it is, it says once, few, many or a class for expanded clones.

clone size	V gene	D gene	J gene	CDR3 protein	CDR3 DNA
.	TRBV9	.	TRBJ2-3	CASSAGGGALSTDTQYF	TGTGCCAGCAGCGCCGGCGGTGGGGCCCTATCCACAGATACGCAGTATTTT
.	TRBV5-1	.	TRBJ2-3	CASRFRVTDTQYF	TGCGCTAGCAGGTTCCGGGTCACAGATACGCAGTATTTT
.	TRBV3-1/TRBV3-2	.	TRBJ1-5	CASSQLDQPQHF	TGTGCCAGCAGCCAACTTGATCAGCCCCAGCATTTT
.	TRBV12-3/TRBV12-4	.	TRBJ1-1	CASTKGLEAFF	TGTGCCAGCACCAAGGGATTAGAAGCTTTCTTT
.	TRBV5-1	TRBD2	TRBJ2-1	CASTSRGGGANNEQFF	TGCGCCAGCACCTCACGGGGCGGGGGAGCTAACAATGAGCAGTTCTTC
.	TRBV7-9	.	TRBJ1-4	CASSLERVSEKLFF	TGTGCCAGCAGCCTGGAGAGGGTCAGTGAAAAACTGTTTTTT
.	TRBV9	.	TRBJ1-4	CASSVGGTPNEKLFF	TGTGCCAGCAGCGTAGGGGGGACTCCTAATGAAAAACTGTTTTTT
.	TRBV15	.	TRBJ2-3	CATSRRGGSTDTQYF	TGTGCCACCAGCAGACGAGGGGGTAGCACAGATACGCAGTATTTT
.	TRBV7-3	TRBD1	TRBJ2-5	CASSRDRGETQYF	TGTGCCAGCAGCCGGGACAGGGGTGAGACCCAGTACTTC
.	TRBV7-2	.	TRBJ2-2	CASSSSPGELFF	TGTGCCAGCAGCTCTAGCCCCGGGGAGCTGTTTTTT
.	TRBV4-2	TRBD1	TRBJ2-3	CASSQGGQGATDTQYF	TGTGCCAGCAGCCAAGGGGGACAGGGGGCCACAGATACGCAGTATTTT
.	TRBV10-3	TRBD2	TRBJ2-3	CAISDPLGTSGRDTQYF	TGTGCCATCAGTGACCCCCTTGGGACTAGCGGGCGGGATACGCAGTATTTT
.	TRBV5-1	.	TRBJ1-4	CASSLGARKGNEKLFF	TGCGCCAGCAGCTTGGGTGCCAGGAAAGGGAATGAAAAACTGTTTTTT
.	TRBV6-7	.	TRBJ1-5	CASSFRGQPQHF	TGTGCCAGCAGTTTCCGCGGTCAGCCCCAGCATTTT
.	TRBV9	.	TRBJ1-1	CASSVAWDTEAFF	TGTGCCAGCAGCGTAGCCTGGGACACTGAAGCTTTCTTT
.	TRBV19	TRBD1	TRBJ1-5	CASTGQGTQPQHF	TGTGCCAGTACAGGACAGGGGACTCAGCCCCAGCATTTT
.	TRBV4-2	TRBD2	TRBJ2-3	CASSQDGTSGLTDTQYF	TGTGCCAGCAGCCAAGATGGCACTAGCGGGCTCACAGATACGCAGTATTTT
.	TRBV7-2	.	TRBJ1-4	CASSLASTGTGEKLFF	TGTGCCAGCAGCTTAGCTAGTACGGGGACGGGCGAAAAACTGTTTTTT
.	TRBV28	.	TRBJ1-6	CASSSPSGSPLHF	TGTGCCAGCAGTTCCCCTTCAGGTTCACCCCTCCACTTT
.	TRBV21-1	.	TRBJ2-1	CASTYRNYNEQFF	TGTGCCAGCACCTACAGGAACTACAATGAGCAGTTCTTC
.	TRBV6-5	.	TRBJ1-1	CASRPTEFTEAFF	TGTGCCAGCAGACCAACAGAATTCACTGAAGCTTTCTTT
.	TRBV3-1/TRBV3-2	TRBD2	TRBJ2-5	CASSLAGGRETQYF	TGTGCCAGCAGCCTGGCGGGGGGGCGGGAGACCCAGTACTTC
.	TRBV10-3	.	TRBJ1-5	CAISESKGDGGPQHF	TGTGCCATCAGTGAGTCGAAGGGGGATGGAGGGCCCCAGCATTTT
.	TRBV7-9	.	TRBJ1-4	CASRSAQPNEKLFF	TGTGCCAGCAGATCAGCACAGCCCAATGAAAAACTGTTTTTT
.	TRBV4-1	.	TRBJ1-3	CASSQDGLSSSGNTIYF	TGCGCCAGCAGCCAAGATGGACTCTCGAGCTCTGGAAACACCATATATTTT
.	TRBV6-5	TRBD1	TRBJ2-2	CASSYSGTGGVGELFF	TGTGCCAGCAGTTATTCCGGGACAGGGGGCGTCGGGGAGCTGTTTTTT
.	TRBV18	.	TRBJ1-4	CASSRQEGYNEKLFF	TGTGCCAGCTCTCGACAAGAGGGATACAATGAAAAACTGTTTTTT
.	TRBV30	.	TRBJ1-2	CAWSSGVGYTF	TGTGCCTGGAGTTCAGGGGTGGGCTACACCTTC
few	TRBV5-1	TRBD2	TRBJ2-7	CASSLASGGRSEQYF	TGCGCCAGCAGCTTGGCCTCCGGGGGGAGGAGCGAGCAGTACTTC
few	TRBV6-5	.	TRBJ2-2	CASSRPTGLGGELFF	TGTGCCAGCAGCCGACCTACAGGGCTCGGCGGGGAGCTGTTTTTT
.	TRBV20-1	TRBD1	TRBJ1-5	CSAIEGGRSNQPQHF	TGCAGTGCTATTGAAGGGGGCAGGAGCAATCAGCCCCAGCATTTT
.	TRBV5-6	.	TRBJ1-4	CASSERGLGANEKLFF	TGTGCCAGCAGCGAGCGGGGACTGGGGGCTAATGAAAAACTGTTTTTT
.	TRBV5-5	.	TRBJ2-7	CASSFGQPSWEQYF	TGTGCCAGCAGCTTCGGACAGCCCTCTTGGGAGCAGTACTTC
.	TRBV3-1/TRBV3-2	.	TRBJ2-3	CASSPPRGGTQYF	TGTGCCAGCAGCCCTCCTCGGGGCGGAACGCAGTATTTT
.	TRBV6-5	TRBD1	TRBJ1-2	CASSYGGQGPNYGYTF	TGTGCCAGCAGTTACGGCGGACAGGGCCCTAACTATGGCTACACCTTC
few	TRBV2	.	TRBJ2-3	CASDLLGYTDTQYF	TGTGCCAGCGATCTACTCGGCTACACAGATACGCAGTATTTT
.	TRBV3-1/TRBV3-2	TRBD1	TRBJ1-5	CASSQTTGPEQPQHF	TGTGCCAGCAGCCAAACGACAGGGCCGGAGCAGCCCCAGCATTTT
.	TRBV30	.	TRBJ1-1	CAWGGEAVSAFF	TGTGCCTGGGGCGGGGAGGCAGTTTCGGCTTTCTTT
.	TRBV7-2	.	TRBJ1-1	CASSLGRNTEAFF	TGTGCCAGCAGCTTAGGGAGGAACACTGAAGCTTTCTTT
.	TRBV6-5	.	TRBJ1-1	CASREGRTEAFF	TGTGCCAGCAGGGAGGGACGCACTGAAGCTTTCTTT